The 4 T cell receptor beta chains below were found in one sample sequenced in a study of T cells in women clearing cervical HPV infection. Sequencing used immunoSEQ multiplex PCR; TCRdb keeps in-frame clones, though not all of them. Recorded for this sample: roughly 36,000 clones. Sequencing was carried out using blood buffy coat. Receptors were obtained from a woman between 18 and 70 years old with a cervical HPV16 infection that either progressed to CIN3+ or cleared (not recorded which).

Regarding this clone: The CDR3 end falls 3 residues outside the read, so it is completed with the germline J gene. The chain combines TRBV5-1 with TRBJ2-5; 8 positions match TRBD1. Germline CDR1 reads SGHRS; CDR2 reads YFSETQ. The J segment lost 5 bases and the V segment lost 4 bases, leaving 10 bases of the junction unmatched. CDR3 length: 15 residues. The sequenced part of the CDR3 DNA is TGCGCCAGCAGCCTAGGAGGCAGGGGGCTTGAGACC. It codes for CASSLGGRGLET. The complete CDR3 sequence is CASSLGGRGLETQYF.

Turning to this clone: The read is 3 residues too short to cover the CDR3 end, so that end is filled in from the germline J gene. This chain joins TRBV5-5 and TRBJ2-7; D not resolved. V was pared by 0 bases and J by 6 bases, with 10 bases between. Germline CDR1 reads SGHKS; CDR2 reads YYEKEE (reference sequence). The CDR3 is made up of 13 amino acids. The sequenced part of the CDR3 DNA is TGTGCCAGCAGCTTGGGAGTCTCCGGCGAG. Translation gives CASSLGVSGE. Given in full, the CDR3 is CASSLGVSGEQYF.

Worth noting for this clone: The observed sequence ends 3 residues before the CDR3 terminus, with the missing tail filled in from the germline J gene. This chain links TRBV20-1 with TRBJ2-3; the D gene is possibly TRBD2 (6 bases). V dropped 1 base and J dropped 1 base, with 9 bases sitting between them. This CDR3 is built from 14 residues. Germline values: CDR1 DFQATT, CDR2 SNEGSKA (reference sequence). The CDR3 DNA, read in part, is TGCAGTGCTAGAGGCGGGGCAGGCACAGATACG. As protein: CSARGGAGTDT. In full, the CDR3 is CSARGGAGTDTQYF.

For this clone: The CDR3 end lies 3 residues beyond the end of the read and is filled in from the germline J gene. This chain joins TRBV29-1 and TRBJ2-2; weak D call: TRBD2 (5 bases). The CDR3 runs 15 residues. Deletions cut 5 bases from V and 4 bases from J, with 17 bases between. CDR1 and CDR2 from the germline V gene are SQVTM and ANQGSEA. CDR3 DNA, as far as it was read: TGCAGCGTTTCGAGGCAAGACCGGGGCACCGGGGAG. Translation gives CSVSRQDRGTGE. The full CDR3 is CSVSRQDRGTGELFF.